A few counts support the clone carrying this T cell receptor (beta chain). Primers included in the PCR were 60 Vbeta and 13 Jbeta primers. Clones were sequenced by immunoSEQ multiplex PCR, and TCRdb holds only the in-frame ones, with some missing. The top ten clones hold around 7% of a sample with 80,000 or so clones, over 70% of them seen once. The sample belongs to a study of cytomegalovirus exposure and HLA in healthy donors. This CDR3 spans 15 amino acids. Trimming removed 2 bases from V and 7 bases from J; junction bases left unmatched: 8. Germline-derived CDR1 and CDR2 are MNHNY and SVGAGI (reference sequence).

The clonotype originates from a woman in her thirties or forties in good health and CMV-seronegative. The J gene is TRBJ2-1, the V gene TRBV6-6, with 7 bases fitting TRBD2. What was sequenced was PBMCs. The CDR3 region has the DNA TGTGCCAGCAGTTACGGCCTAGCGGACCGGAATGAGCAGTTCTTC. This translates into CASSYGLADRNEQFF.